These 18 T cell receptor beta chains came from one sample sequenced in a study of T cell responses to AZD1222 COVID-19 vaccine. Profiling relied on immunoSEQ multiplex PCR, and the TCRdb table lists in-frame clones only, not all of them. The sample records about 160,000 clones, roughly 90% being singletons. The source material was peripheral blood, sampled on day 0 of AZD1222 vaccination. The source of these receptors is an adult in good health.

The chain has TRBV24-1 and TRBJ1-5; 9 nucleotides match TRBD1. Germline V CDR1 and CDR2: KGHDR, SFDVKD. J lost 7 bases, V lost 4 bases, and 10 bases had no gene match. The CDR3 totals 16 residues. The CDR3 reads CATSDSGTGSGQPQHF. CDR3 coding DNA: TGTGCCACCAGTGACTCCGGGACAGGGTCCGGACAGCCCCAGCATTTT.

The chain links TRBV28 to TRBJ1-6, with a tentative D call TRBD1 (6 bases). Germline V gene sequence: CDR1 MDHEN, CDR2 SYDVKM. The CDR3 contains 15 residues. V lost 5 bases to trimming and J lost 6 bases, with 14 bases between them. The CDR3 loop reads CASSPPAGVNSPLHF. In DNA form, the CDR3 reads TGTGCCAGCAGTCCGCCGGCAGGGGTTAATTCACCCCTCCACTTT.

The chain recombines TRBV7-9 with TRBJ2-3, with 7 bases matching TRBD2. Per germline, CDR1 SEHNR and CDR2 FQNEAQ (reference sequence). This CDR3 spans 13 amino acids. V was pared by 5 bases and J by 1 base, with 0 bases of the junction left unmatched. CDR3: CASSTSGTDTQYF. The CDR3 nucleotides read TGTGCCAGCAGCACTAGCGGCACAGATACGCAGTATTTT. Full variable domain (rest looked up from reference TRBV7-9 and TRBJ2-3): DTGVSQNPRHKITKRGQNVTFRCDPISEHNRLYWYRQTLGQGPEFLTYFQNEAQLEKSRLLSDRFSAERPKGSFSTLEIQRTEQGDSAMYLCASSTSGTDTQYFGPGTRLTVL.

CDR3 sequence (DNA): TGTGCCAGCAGCCCCAACCCGGCCGGTACGGGGTCTGGAAACACCATATATTTT. Its translation is CASSPNPAGTGSGNTIYF. The rearrangement links TRBV7-2 to TRBJ1-3; D not resolved. This CDR3 spans 18 amino acids. From germline, CDR1 is SGHTA and CDR2 FQGNSA. V was pared by 5 bases and J by 1 base, with 21 bases between.

Only a few counts were recorded for this clone. The genes are TRBV5-1 and TRBJ2-1, with 10 bases matching TRBD2. This CDR3 contains 13 residues. Germline CDR1 is SGHRS and CDR2 is YFSETQ. After removal of 10 bases from V and 8 bases from J, the junction contained 9 bases not matched to a gene. As DNA, the CDR3 is TGCGCCTCCCAGGGGCTAGCGGGAGATGAGCAGTTCTTC. Residues: CASQGLAGDEQFF.

This chain uses TRBV6-6 with TRBJ1-2, with 7 bases that match TRBD1. J lost 0 bases, V lost 6 bases, and 7 bases had no gene match. This CDR3 contains 15 residues. In germline, CDR1 is MNHNY, CDR2 SVGAGI (reference sequence). The CDR3 sequence is CASRARDRSNYGYTF. CDR3 coding DNA: TGTGCCAGCAGAGCCAGGGACAGATCTAACTATGGCTACACCTTC.

The V gene is TRBV18, the J gene TRBJ2-2; D not certain. The CDR3 is 14 residues long. The V gene lost 6 bases and the J gene lost 7 bases, with 15 bases spanning the gap. Germline V gene sequence: CDR1 KGHSH, CDR2 LQKENI. CDR3 sequence: CASSPTTPGGELFF. CDR3 coding DNA: TGTGCCAGCTCCCCTACAACCCCCGGCGGGGAGCTGTTTTTT.

This chain links TRBV7-9 with TRBJ1-5; possible D gene TRBD1, 5 bases. The CDR3 is made up of 17 amino acids. Trimming cost V 1 base and J 2 bases, with 15 bases left between them. In germline, CDR1 is SEHNR, CDR2 FQNEAQ (reference sequence). The DNA for the CDR3 is TGTGCCAGCAGCTTAGATTCGGGTCGGGGGGGCAATCAGCCCCAGCATTTT. This gives the protein CASSLDSGRGGNQPQHF.

V and J are TRBV2 and TRBJ1-6; a weak D match, TRBD1 (5 bases). The CDR3 covers 14 residues. Trimming cost V 4 bases and J 9 bases, with 13 bases left between them. Per germline, CDR1 SNHLY and CDR2 FYNNEI. The CDR3 loop reads CASSARQGGSPLHF. CDR3 nucleotide sequence: TGTGCCAGCAGTGCTCGGCAGGGCGGTTCACCCCTCCACTTT.

The V call is TRBV6-5, the J call TRBJ1-4; the match to TRBD1 covers 8 bases. The CDR3 runs 14 residues. Germline V gene lookup returns CDR1 MNHEY and CDR2 SVGAGI. Trimming cost V 6 bases and J 4 bases; bases outside gene matches: 4. CDR3 protein: CASRGTGFNEKLFF. The CDR3 DNA sequence: TGTGCCAGCAGAGGGACAGGTTTTAATGAAAAACTGTTTTTT.

The gene calls are TRBV6-2 or TRBV6-3 and TRBJ2-5, with TRBD2 matching 8 bases. The V segment lost 4 bases and the J segment 5 bases; nucleotides outside the gene matches: 6. Germline V gene lookup returns CDR1 MNHEY and CDR2 SVGEGT. The CDR3 is made up of 14 amino acids. In nucleotides, the CDR3 is TGTGCCAGCAGTTGGGGGACTAGGGAGGAGACCCAGTACTTC. Translation: CASSWGTREETQYF.

This CDR3 reads CASSLGGRTGALNTEAFF. The CDR3 DNA sequence: TGTGCCAGCAGCTTAGGAGGAAGGACAGGGGCTCTGAACACTGAAGCTTTCTTT. V usage is TRBV7-2 and J usage is TRBJ1-1, with TRBD1 matching 9 bases. The V segment lost 1 base and the J segment 0 bases; nucleotides outside the gene matches: 9. This CDR3 has 18 amino acids. Germline CDR1 is SGHTA and CDR2 is FQGNSA. Combining the CDR3 with reference TRBV7-2 and TRBJ1-1 gives the whole variable domain GAGVSQSPSNKVTEKGKDVELRCDPISGHTALYWYRQSLGQGLEFLIYFQGNSAPDKSGLPSDRFSAERTGGSVSTLTIQRTQQEDSAVYLCASSLGGRTGALNTEAFFGQGTRLTVV.

This chain links TRBV28 with TRBJ1-5; D gene uncertain. Deletions cut 5 bases from V and 7 bases from J, with 18 bases between. Germline-derived CDR1 and CDR2 are MDHEN and SYDVKM. The CDR3 runs 15 residues. The chain's CDR3 is CASSPTGVDRQPQHF. In DNA, the CDR3 is TGTGCCAGCAGTCCAACCGGGGTAGATCGACAGCCCCAGCATTTT.

The chain uses TRBV6-2 or TRBV6-3 and TRBJ2-3; D possibly corresponds to TRBD1 (6 bases). The CDR3 length is 13 residues. The V end was cut by 5 bases, the J end by 11 bases, with 17 bases between. The V gene's germline CDR1 is MNHEY and CDR2 SVGEGT. CDR3 coding DNA: TGTGCCAGCAGTGACCGACAGGCGGTGGAGCAGTATTTT. The encoded protein is CASSDRQAVEQYF.

V usage is TRBV6-5 and J usage is TRBJ2-7; a possible D gene is TRBD2 (5 bases). V lost 9 bases and J lost 6, with 15 bases in between. The V gene's germline CDR1 is MNHEY and CDR2 SVGAGI. The CDR3 has 12 amino acids. In DNA, the CDR3 is TGTGCCAGGCCCCTGAGTGGAGGCGAGCAGTACTTC. Amino acid sequence: CARPLSGGEQYF.

The V gene is TRBV18, the J gene TRBJ1-3, with 7 bases lining up with TRBD1. Germline trimming cut 4 bases from V and 0 bases from J; bases unmatched to any gene: 6. Germline V CDR1 and CDR2: KGHSH, LQKENI. This CDR3 has 16 amino acids. The DNA for the CDR3 is TGTGCCAGCTCACGGGACAGCTCACGCTCTGGAAACACCATATATTTT. Translating it yields CASSRDSSRSGNTIYF.

The V and J genes are TRBV9 and TRBJ1-1; D uncertain. The CDR3 spans 13 residues. Trimming pared 4 bases from V and 6 bases from J, leaving 13 bases between. Germline lookup yields CDR1 SGDLS and CDR2 YYNGEE. The CDR3 spells CASSLGSRAEAFF. The CDR3 bases are TGTGCCAGCAGCCTGGGTTCCCGGGCTGAAGCTTTCTTT.

The rearrangement joins TRBV18 to TRBJ2-3; 8 positions agree with TRBD2. CDR3 length equals 19 residues. Trimming took 3 bases from V and 0 from J; bases not matched to a gene: 14. Germline CDR1 is KGHSH and CDR2 is LQKENI. Here the CDR3 DNA reads TGTGCCAGCTCACCCCCCAGGGGTAGCGGGACCGATAGCACAGATACGCAGTATTTT. Translated: CASSPPRGSGTDSTDTQYF.